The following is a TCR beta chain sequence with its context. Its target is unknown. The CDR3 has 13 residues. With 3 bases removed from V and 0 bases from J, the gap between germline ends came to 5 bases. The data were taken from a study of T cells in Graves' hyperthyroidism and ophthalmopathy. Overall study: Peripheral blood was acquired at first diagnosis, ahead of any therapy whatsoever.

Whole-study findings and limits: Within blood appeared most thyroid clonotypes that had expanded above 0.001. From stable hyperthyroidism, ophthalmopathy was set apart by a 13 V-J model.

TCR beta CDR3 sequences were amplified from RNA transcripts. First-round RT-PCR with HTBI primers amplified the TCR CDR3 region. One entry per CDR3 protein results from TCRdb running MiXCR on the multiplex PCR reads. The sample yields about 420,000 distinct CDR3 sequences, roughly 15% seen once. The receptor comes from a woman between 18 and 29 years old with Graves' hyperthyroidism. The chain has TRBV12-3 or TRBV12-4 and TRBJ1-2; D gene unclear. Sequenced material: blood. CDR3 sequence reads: CASSFQSNYGYTF. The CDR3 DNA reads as TGTGCCAGCAGTTTCCAATCTAACTATGGCTACACCTTC.